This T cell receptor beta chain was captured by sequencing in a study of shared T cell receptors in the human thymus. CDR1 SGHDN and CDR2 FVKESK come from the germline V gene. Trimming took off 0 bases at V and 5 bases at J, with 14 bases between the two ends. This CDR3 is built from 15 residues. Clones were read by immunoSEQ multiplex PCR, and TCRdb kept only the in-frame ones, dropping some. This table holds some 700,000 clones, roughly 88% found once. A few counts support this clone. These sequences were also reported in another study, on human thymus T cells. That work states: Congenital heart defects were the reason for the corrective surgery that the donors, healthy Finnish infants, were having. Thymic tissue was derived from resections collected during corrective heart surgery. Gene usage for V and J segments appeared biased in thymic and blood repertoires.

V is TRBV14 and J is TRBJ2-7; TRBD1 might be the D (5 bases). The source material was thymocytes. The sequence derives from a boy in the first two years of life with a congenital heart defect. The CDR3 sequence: CASSQENRLKNEQYF. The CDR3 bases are TGTGCCAGCAGCCAAGAAAACAGGCTGAAGAACGAGCAGTACTTC. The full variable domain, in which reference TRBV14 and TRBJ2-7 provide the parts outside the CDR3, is EAGVTQFPSHSVIEKGQTVTLRCDPISGHDNLYWYRRVMGKEIKFLLHFVKESKQDESGMPNNRFLAERTGGTYSTLKVQPAELEDSGVYFCASSQENRLKNEQYFGPGTRLTVT.